A selection of T cell receptor beta chains follows, all from one sample in a study of radiotherapy plus CTLA-4 blockade in lung cancer. Sequenced by immunoSEQ multiplex PCR; TCRdb stores in-frame clones only, minus some. The table lists some 25,000 clones, less than 80% of them singletons. The sample was peripheral blood, taken from a patient treated with radiotherapy plus ipilimumab. Source of these receptors: a human donor with non-small cell lung cancer whose response to radiotherapy plus ipilimumab could not be evaluated. Each CDR3 is given with its conserved first and last residue. Each record gives: CDR3 length, clone size, V gene, D gene, J gene, CDR3 protein, CDR3 DNA. D genes are given only for firm matches. Some rows mark clone size as missing; the rest say once, few, many or name a class of expanded clone.

>14|-|TRBV4-2|TRBD2|TRBJ2-5
CASSQGGGGETQYF
TGTGCCAGCAGCCAAGGTGGCGGGGGAGAGACCCAGTACTTC
>16|-|TRBV5-1|-|TRBJ1-1
CASSLRQLDAGTEAFF
TGCGCCAGCAGCTTGCGCCAGCTCGACGCAGGCACTGAAGCTTTCTTT
>13|-|TRBV4-2|-|TRBJ2-7
CASSHSSSYEQYF
TGTGCCAGCAGCCATAGTAGCTCCTACGAGCAGTACTTC
>15|-|TRBV2|TRBD2|TRBJ2-7
CASSRFGGGSYEQYF
TGTGCCAGCAGTAGATTTGGGGGGGGCTCCTACGAGCAGTACTTC
>14|-|TRBV28|-|TRBJ1-2
CASSVTGSLDGYTF
TGTGCCAGCAGCGTTACAGGGAGCCTAGATGGCTACACCTTC
>13|-|TRBV18|-|TRBJ2-2
CASSPLATGELFF
TGTGCCAGCTCACCACTGGCCACCGGGGAGCTGTTTTTT
>14|medium-sized|TRBV18|TRBD1|TRBJ1-1
CASSRDRGRGVAFF
TGTGCCAGCTCCAGGGACAGGGGGCGCGGGGTAGCTTTCTTT
>14|-|TRBV27|-|TRBJ2-7
CARDKWRVSYEQYF
TGTGCCCGGGATAAATGGAGGGTCTCCTACGAGCAGTACTTC
>16|-|TRBV5-6|TRBD1|TRBJ1-2
CASNLLGQGVSYGYTF
TGTGCCAGCAACTTGCTGGGACAGGGGGTTTCCTATGGCTACACCTTC
>15|-|TRBV7-3|TRBD1|TRBJ1-4
CASSLTGGAGEKLFF
TGTGCCAGCAGCTTAACAGGGGGCGCTGGAGAAAAACTGTTTTTT
>16|-|TRBV4-3|TRBD2|TRBJ2-5
CASSPVAGGPLETQYF
TGCGCCAGCAGCCCCGTAGCGGGAGGGCCGTTAGAGACCCAGTACTTC
>17|-|TRBV7-2|-|TRBJ2-6
CASRRTVPLSGANVLTF
TGTGCCAGCAGAAGGACAGTGCCCCTCTCTGGGGCCAACGTCCTGACTTTC
>18|-|TRBV4-1|TRBD1|TRBJ2-4
CASSQEGSGRGTKNIQYF
TGCGCCAGCAGCCAAGAGGGCAGTGGCAGGGGGACCAAAAACATTCAGTACTTC
>13|-|TRBV9|-|TRBJ2-3
CASSPQVADTQYF
TGTGCCAGCAGCCCCCAGGTCGCAGATACGCAGTATTTT
>16|-|TRBV5-1|-|TRBJ2-2
CASSIGAGDTTGELFF
TGCGCCAGCAGCATTGGGGCAGGGGATACCACCGGGGAGCTGTTTTTT
>16|-|TRBV6-6|TRBD1|TRBJ2-4
CASSSSGQGNPLLQYF
TGTGCCAGCAGTTCATCGGGACAGGGGAATCCCCTTCTTCAGTACTTC
>18|-|TRBV28|TRBD2|TRBJ2-4
CASSVTSGRALAKNIQYF
TGTGCCAGCAGTGTGACTAGCGGGAGGGCTCTAGCCAAAAACATTCAGTACTTC
>14|-|TRBV10-3|TRBD2|TRBJ2-7
CAIGGLAGVGEQYF
TGTGCCATCGGGGGACTAGCGGGAGTGGGCGAGCAGTACTTC
>12|-|TRBV7-2|TRBD1|TRBJ2-5
CASSRDRTTQYF
TGTGCCAGCAGCCGGGACAGAACCACCCAGTACTTC
>15|-|TRBV28|TRBD1|TRBJ2-7
CASSPTRDRGVEQYF
TGTGCCAGCAGTCCCACCCGGGACAGGGGTGTCGAGCAGTACTTC
>15|few|TRBV18|-|TRBJ2-5
CASSLAGTQQETQYF
TGTGCCAGCTCACTAGCCGGGACACAACAAGAGACCCAGTACTTC
>13|few|TRBV7-9|-|TRBJ1-2
CASSLDRDGGYTF
TGTGCCAGCAGCTTAGACAGGGATGGCGGCTACACCTTC
>12|-|TRBV19|-|TRBJ1-5
CASNRNNQPQHF
TGTGCCAGTAACAGAAACAATCAGCCCCAGCATTTT
>15|-|TRBV7-3|TRBD1|TRBJ1-1
CASSLNTGGDTEAFF
TGTGCCAGCAGCTTAAATACAGGGGGAGACACTGAAGCTTTCTTT
>13|-|TRBV6-6|-|TRBJ2-7
CAVLGVSSYEQYF
TGTGCCGTCCTCGGGGTAAGCTCCTACGAGCAGTACTTC
>17|-|TRBV5-4|-|TRBJ2-5
CASSLDFGRPSEETQYF
TGTGCCAGCAGCTTGGATTTCGGGAGACCCTCAGAGGAGACCCAGTACTTC
>15|-|TRBV5-5|TRBD1|TRBJ1-5
CASSLGQAALEPQHF
TGTGCCAGCAGCTTAGGACAGGCCGCGTTAGAGCCCCAGCATTTT
>13|-|TRBV2|TRBD1|TRBJ1-2
CASNPQGVNGYTF
TGTGCCAGCAATCCACAGGGGGTAAATGGCTACACCTTC
>14|-|TRBV14|TRBD1|TRBJ1-2
CASRRGQGNYGYTF
TGTGCCAGCAGACGGGGACAGGGTAACTATGGCTACACCTTC
>16|-|TRBV28|TRBD1|TRBJ1-5
CASSFPKTGSQQPQHF
TGTGCCAGCAGTTTCCCCAAGACAGGGTCGCAGCAGCCCCAGCATTTT
>14|-|TRBV5-6|-|TRBJ2-5
CASSPLGGSETQYF
TGTGCCAGCAGCCCTCTGGGGGGTTCGGAGACCCAGTACTTC
>13|few|TRBV28|-|TRBJ1-1
CASRDGQRPGAFF
TGTGCCAGCAGGGACGGACAGAGACCAGGAGCTTTCTTT
>15|-|TRBV5-1|TRBD1|TRBJ2-5
CASSFTGVGQETQYF
TGCGCCAGCAGCTTTACAGGGGTTGGGCAAGAGACCCAGTACTTC
>15|-|TRBV7-6|TRBD2|TRBJ2-7
CASSRGGGGPYEQYF
TGTGCCAGCAGCCGGGGGGGAGGGGGGCCCTACGAGCAGTACTTC
>13|-|TRBV7-2|-|TRBJ2-7
CASSPSWGDEQYF
TGTGCCAGCAGCCCTTCGTGGGGGGACGAGCAGTACTTC
>14|-|TRBV7-6|-|TRBJ2-3
CASSLGYSTDTQYF
TGTGCCAGCAGCTTAGGGTACAGTACAGATACGCAGTATTTT
>16|once|TRBV18|TRBD1|TRBJ2-3
CASSFSKTGTTDTQYF
TGTGCCAGCTCCTTTTCAAAGACAGGGACGACAGATACGCAGTATTTT
>13|-|TRBV6-5|-|TRBJ1-6
CASSYSIDSPLHF
TGTGCCAGCAGTTACTCAATCGATTCACCCCTCCACTTT
>12|-|TRBV5-4|-|TRBJ2-7
CASRKQGGEQYF
TGTGCCAGCAGAAAACAAGGGGGCGAGCAGTACTTC
>17|few|TRBV19|-|TRBJ1-3
CASNGLNRDRTGNTIYF
TGTGCCAGTAACGGGCTAAACAGGGATCGGACTGGAAACACCATATATTTT
>17|-|TRBV4-1|TRBD2|TRBJ2-1
CASSHGTSGRAGNEQFF
TGCGCCAGCAGCCACGGGACTAGCGGGAGGGCTGGGAATGAGCAGTTCTTC
>14|-|TRBV5-1|TRBD2|TRBJ2-3
CAGSPTSGPDTQYF
TGCGCCGGCAGCCCGACTAGCGGTCCAGATACGCAGTATTTT
>15|-|TRBV6-5|-|TRBJ1-4
CASSYIGMNNEKLFF
TGTGCCAGCAGTTACATTGGCATGAATAATGAAAAACTGTTTTTT
>16|-|TRBV7-8|TRBD1|TRBJ2-7
CASSPGRDRAFHEQYF
TGTGCCAGCAGCCCAGGCCGGGACAGGGCTTTCCACGAGCAGTACTTC
>16|once|TRBV12-5|TRBD1|TRBJ1-5
CASGFSDRVPGQPQHF
TGTGCTAGTGGTTTCTCCGACAGGGTCCCGGGGCAGCCCCAGCATTTT
>15|-|TRBV19|-|TRBJ1-1
CASSIGRTRNTEAFF
TGTGCCAGTAGTATAGGGAGGACTCGGAACACTGAAGCTTTCTTT
>15|-|TRBV6-5|TRBD1|TRBJ1-2
CASSYSGTGINGYTF
TGTGCCAGCAGTTACTCCGGGACAGGGATAAATGGCTACACCTTC
>13|-|TRBV10-1|-|TRBJ2-1
CASSARAYNEQFF
TGCGCCAGCAGTGCTCGAGCCTACAATGAGCAGTTCTTC
>15|-|TRBV7-6|-|TRBJ2-7
CASSLVGADSYEQYF
TGTGCCAGCAGCTTAGTTGGAGCCGACTCCTACGAGCAGTACTTC
>15|once|TRBV9|TRBD1|TRBJ1-1
CASSTQGVGNTEAFF
TGTGCCAGCAGCACACAGGGGGTGGGGAACACTGAAGCTTTCTTT
>15|few|TRBV30|-|TRBJ1-5
CAWSWGRGINQPQHF
TGTGCCTGGAGTTGGGGCAGGGGCATCAATCAGCCCCAGCATTTT
>15|-|TRBV2|TRBD1|TRBJ2-5
CASSEARQGVETQYF
TGTGCCAGCAGTGAAGCGCGTCAGGGGGTAGAGACCCAGTACTTC
>17|-|TRBV5-4|TRBD2|TRBJ2-5
CASSFLAGGPHVQTQYF
TGTGCCAGCAGTTTTTTAGCGGGAGGGCCGCATGTACAGACCCAGTACTTC
>12|-|TRBV15|-|TRBJ1-1
CATRRPNTEAFF
TGTGCCACCAGGCGGCCGAACACTGAAGCTTTCTTT
>15|-|TRBV30|-|TRBJ1-2
CAWSRQTPSVYGYTF
TGTGCCTGGAGTCGCCAGACACCGTCGGTCTATGGCTACACCTTC